A single sample is the source of the 26 T cell receptor beta chains below, sequenced in a study of response to subunit inactivated influenza vaccine. Each CDR3 protein gets one entry after TCRdb re-called the RT-PCR reads with MiXCR. The data show about 800,000 distinct CDR3 sequences, about 20% seen once. The specimen was PBMCs from blood, collected about 5 days after vaccination. The receptors derive from a man in his fifties or sixties who received an inactivated influenza vaccine.

This chain joins TRBV24-1 and TRBJ2-4, with 8 nucleotides matching TRBD1. The CDR3 extends over 15 amino acids. Germline CDR1 reads KGHDR; CDR2 reads SFDVKD. The V gene end was trimmed by 9 bases and the J gene end by 7 bases; junction bases not matched to a gene: 13. This CDR3 is CATGPGGPAPNIQYF. The CDR3, as DNA: TGTGCCACCGGCCCAGGGGGCCCGGCTCCGAACATTCAGTACTTC.

The genes are TRBV10-3 and TRBJ2-1, with 13 bases matching TRBD2. J was trimmed by 7 bases and V by 2 bases; bases with no gene match: 11. This CDR3 comprises 18 residues. The germline gives CDR1 ENHRY, CDR2 SYGVKD. CDR3 residues: CAISELASRLAGGNEQFF. Here the CDR3 DNA reads TGTGCCATCAGTGAGCTTGCTTCGCGACTAGCGGGAGGAAATGAGCAGTTCTTC.

There are a few counts of this clonotype. J is TRBJ2-1 and V is TRBV15, with 7 nucleotides matching TRBD2. The ends lost 1 base at V and 1 base at J; junction bases unmatched: 4. Germline CDR1 LNHNV, CDR2 YYDKDF (reference sequence). The CDR3 contains 16 residues. This CDR3 reads CATSRGRAGSYNEQFF. DNA for the CDR3: TGTGCCACCAGCAGAGGCAGAGCGGGATCCTACAATGAGCAGTTCTTC.

The gene calls are TRBV12-3 or TRBV12-4 and TRBJ2-1, with TRBD2 identical over 9 bases. The junction had 5 bases not matched to a gene; V was cut back by 1 base and J by 4 bases. There are 16 residues in the CDR3. This chain's CDR3 is CASSLEAGGPYNEQFF. The CDR3 nucleotides are TGTGCCAGCAGTTTAGAGGCGGGAGGGCCTTACAATGAGCAGTTCTTC.

The chain is built from TRBV20-1 and TRBJ2-5, with TRBD2 identical over 11 bases. Germline lookup yields CDR1 DFQATT and CDR2 SNEGSKA (reference sequence). The trim removed 6 bases at V and 3 bases at J, leaving 12 bases unmatched. This CDR3 region has 16 residues. CDR3 protein: CSASLSLAGVEETQYF. In DNA, the CDR3 is TGCAGTGCCTCGCTCTCACTAGCGGGAGTCGAAGAGACCCAGTACTTC.

This sequence joins TRBV18 and TRBJ2-1, with D possibly being TRBD1 (6 bases). Trimming took off 3 bases at V and 5 bases at J, with 14 bases between the two ends. This CDR3 has 15 amino acids. The germline CDR1 and CDR2 sequences are KGHSH and LQKENI. The CDR3, as DNA: TGTGCCAGCTCACCCCGAGGGACACCTAACAATGAGCAGTTCTTC. This translates into CASSPRGTPNNEQFF. Full variable domain (missing parts from reference TRBV18 and TRBJ2-1): NAGVMQNPRHLVRRRGQEARLRCSPMKGHSHVYWYRQLPEEGLKFMVYLQKENIIDESGMPKERFSAEFPKEGPSILRIQQVVRGDSAAYFCASSPRGTPNNEQFFGPGTRLTVL.

The gene calls are TRBV6-2 or TRBV6-3 and TRBJ2-2; D is unclear. V was clipped by 6 bases and J by 0 bases, with 17 bases between them. The CDR3 contains 17 residues. Looked up from germline, CDR1 is MNHEY and CDR2 is SVGEGT. The CDR3 DNA sequence: TGTGCCAGCAGCCCAACCCGGCCGGGCCCGAACACCGGGGAGCTGTTTTTT. Its protein is CASSPTRPGPNTGELFF.

On this clonotype: An end of the junction differs from the germline gene, which may be a read error. J is TRBJ2-7 and V is TRBV6-2 or TRBV6-3; D not resolved. Germline assignment: CDR1 MNHEY and CDR2 SVGEGT. CDR3 length: 14 amino acids. Here the CDR3 DNA reads TGTGCCAGCAGTTACCCGAGTTCGCTCTACGACCAGTACTTC. Translation gives CASSYPSSLYDQYF.

The chain combines TRBV20-1 with TRBJ2-5, with 11 bases lining up with TRBD2. The V and J ends lost 1 base and 4 bases, in that order; junction bases with no gene match: 5. Germline V CDR1 and CDR2: DFQATT, SNEGSKA (reference sequence). This CDR3 has 15 amino acids. DNA of the CDR3: TGCAGTGCTAGAGGCCTAGCGGGAGGAGGAGAGACCCAGTACTTC. It encodes CSARGLAGGGETQYF.

The chain combines TRBV20-1 with TRBJ2-3, with 7 bases aligning to TRBD2. CDR1 DFQATT and CDR2 SNEGSKA come from the germline V gene (reference sequence). This CDR3 contains 15 residues. Trimming at V came to 1 base and at J to 2 bases, leaving 6 bases not matched to a gene. The CDR3 sequence: CSARGAGPYTDTQYF. DNA of the CDR3: TGCAGTGCTAGAGGAGCGGGACCATACACAGATACGCAGTATTTT.

This clonotype was counted a few times. CDR3 loop: CAISESLKTDTQYF. CDR3 bases: TGTGCCATCAGTGAGTCGTTGAAGACAGATACGCAGTATTTT. The chain is built from TRBV10-3 and TRBJ2-3; D is unresolved. The CDR3 covers 14 residues. V was clipped by 0 bases and J by 3 bases, with 7 bases between them. Per germline, CDR1 ENHRY and CDR2 SYGVKD.

V and J are TRBV9 and TRBJ1-1; the D gene is possibly TRBD1 (5 bases). This CDR3 contains 14 residues. CDR1 and CDR2 from the germline V gene are SGDLS and YYNGEE. Deletions cut 4 bases from V and 7 bases from J, with 17 bases between. The chain's CDR3 is CASSPGFGALEAFF. The CDR3 bases are TGTGCCAGCAGCCCGGGGTTCGGGGCCCTTGAAGCTTTCTTT.

This sequence joins TRBV20-1 and TRBJ2-1; 13 bases are shared with TRBD2. With 0 bases clipped from V and 7 bases from J, the junction kept 6 bases outside the gene matches. The CDR3 sequence is 16 residues long. Germline CDR1 reads DFQATT; CDR2 reads SNEGSKA (reference sequence). The CDR3 DNA follows: TGCAGTGCTAGAGATTTCAGGACTAGCGGGAGTAATGAGCAGTTCTTC. Protein sequence: CSARDFRTSGSNEQFF.

This clonotype was detected only a few times. J is TRBJ2-3 and V is TRBV20-1, with 7 bases identical to TRBD1. With 6 bases clipped from V and 2 bases from J, the junction kept 8 bases outside the gene matches. The CDR3 runs 14 residues. Germline V gene lookup returns CDR1 DFQATT and CDR2 SNEGSKA (reference sequence). For the CDR3, the DNA is TGCAGTGCCACCGACAGGGCTTCCACAGATACGCAGTATTTT. Translated: CSATDRASTDTQYF.

This chain connects TRBV30 to TRBJ2-5, with D perhaps being TRBD1 or TRBD2 (6 bases each). CDR1 GTSNPN and CDR2 SVGIG come from the germline V gene (reference sequence). Trimming took off 3 bases at V and 1 base at J, with 12 bases between the two ends. The CDR3 is 14 amino acids. The CDR3 DNA reads as TGTGCCTGGAGCGAAGGGGGGCCCCAAGAGACCCAGTACTTC. Encoded protein: CAWSEGGPQETQYF.

V and J are TRBV19 and TRBJ2-7, with 7 bases identical to TRBD1. V shed 4 bases and J 2 bases; nucleotides not matched to a gene: 5. The CDR3 consists of 14 residues. Germline V lookup: CDR1 LNHDA, CDR2 SQIVND (reference sequence). As DNA, the CDR3 is TGTGCCAGTAGTACGCGGACAGGAACCTACGAGCAGTACTTC. As protein: CASSTRTGTYEQYF.

The chain employs TRBV20-1 and TRBJ1-3; D gene uncertain. Germline CDR1 and CDR2: DFQATT and SNEGSKA (reference sequence). The V end lost 0 bases, the J end lost 4 bases, and 16 bases lay between the germline ends. The length of the CDR3 is 16 residues. CDR3 nucleotides: TGCAGTGCTAGAGAACATTCGGGGATGGCCGGAAACACCATATATTTT. Amino acid sequence: CSAREHSGMAGNTIYF.

The genes are TRBV5-1 and TRBJ2-5; 7 nucleotides align to TRBD2. CDR3 size: 15 residues. From germline, CDR1 is SGHRS and CDR2 YFSETQ. The J segment lost 5 bases and the V segment lost 3 bases, leaving 10 bases of the junction unmatched. As DNA, the CDR3 is TGCGCCAGCAGCTCAACGACTAGCTCATGGGAGACCCAGTACTTC. Translating gives CASSSTTSSWETQYF.

This clonotype was seen only a few times. V and J are TRBV7-2 and TRBJ2-5; D unresolved. The germline CDR1 and CDR2 sequences are SGHTA and FQGNSA. The V end was cut by 5 bases, the J end by 4 bases, with 14 bases between. This CDR3 has 14 residues. The CDR3 region has the DNA TGTGCCAGCAGCCAATATCCGGGTTCAGAGACCCAGTACTTC. Residues: CASSQYPGSETQYF.

This clonotype was detected only a few times. The gene calls are TRBV20-1 and TRBJ2-7; the D gene is possibly TRBD1 (6 bases). Deletions cut 3 bases from V and 5 bases from J, with 17 bases between. The V gene's germline CDR1 is DFQATT and CDR2 SNEGSKA (reference sequence). The CDR3 has 14 residues. CDR3 residues: CSASSSRGVDEQYF. In DNA form, the CDR3 reads TGCAGTGCTAGCTCGAGCAGGGGAGTCGACGAGCAGTACTTC.

This clonotype was seen a few times. V usage is TRBV19 and J usage is TRBJ1-5; D is possibly TRBD1 (5 bases). V gave up 1 base and J gave up 5 bases, with 15 bases separating them. The length of the CDR3 is 16 residues. Germline lookup yields CDR1 LNHDA and CDR2 SQIVND (reference sequence). The CDR3 bases are TGTGCCAGTAGTATAGCCGGCAGGGTGGAGTATCAGCCCCAGCATTTT. It is translated as CASSIAGRVEYQPQHF.

This clonotype was counted between two and nine times. The gene calls are TRBV14 and TRBJ2-3, with a tentative D call TRBD2 (6 bases). In germline, CDR1 is SGHDN, CDR2 FVKESK. V was clipped by 4 bases and J by 6 bases, with 17 bases between them. This CDR3 is 15 amino acids long. This CDR3 is CASSRGTPPFDTQYF. CDR3 nucleotides: TGTGCCAGCAGCCGTGGGACTCCTCCTTTCGATACGCAGTATTTT.

This chain connects TRBV27 to TRBJ2-7; possibly TRBD2 for D (5 bases). This CDR3 comprises 15 residues. V shed 5 bases and J shed 5 bases, with 19 bases lying between them. Germline V gene sequence: CDR1 MNHEY, CDR2 SMNVEV (reference sequence). CDR3 in DNA: TGTGCCAGCAGTACCCCGGGCGGGTTAATCCACGAGCAGTACTTC. It specifies CASSTPGGLIHEQYF.

The CDR3 here is CASSYSGLGTDTQYF. CDR3 bases: TGTGCCAGCAGTTACTCGGGACTAGGGACAGATACGCAGTATTTT. This sequence joins TRBV6-5 and TRBJ2-3; 8 bases are a match to TRBD2. Germline V gene sequence: CDR1 MNHEY, CDR2 SVGAGI. V lost 0 bases, J lost 3 bases, and 2 bases stayed unmatched. CDR3 length: 15 residues.

This clonotype came up a few times. As DNA, the CDR3 is TGTGCCAGCAGTCTTACAGGTCTAGCGGGGGGTGAGCAGTACTTC. Residues: CASSLTGLAGGEQYF. This chain uses TRBV12-3 or TRBV12-4 with TRBJ2-7; 11 positions agree with TRBD2. With V trimmed by 5 bases and J by 7 bases, 10 bases remained unmatched. The CDR3 runs 15 residues.

J is TRBJ2-1 and V is TRBV20-1; the D gene is possibly TRBD2 (5 bases). Germline V gene sequence: CDR1 DFQATT, CDR2 SNEGSKA (reference sequence). The V end lost 5 bases, the J end lost 0 bases, and 8 bases lay between the germline ends. The CDR3 is made up of 13 amino acids. The CDR3: CSAPTSSYNEQFF. The CDR3 DNA reads TGCAGTGCTCCTACTAGCTCCTACAATGAGCAGTTCTTC.